This TCR beta chain was recorded in a study of cytomegalovirus exposure and HLA in healthy donors. Germline CDR1 SNHLY, CDR2 FYNNEI. There are 16 residues in the CDR3. Between the trimmed V and J ends, which lost 4 bases and 0 bases, there was a span of 13 bases. The assay was immunoSEQ multiplex PCR, and TCRdb's table has in-frame clones only and misses some. The table includes 90,000 to 150,000 clones, under 90% detected once. The clonotype was recovered from a woman in her thirties in good health and CMV-seronegative. The sequenced sample consisted of PBMCs. This rearrangement joins TRBV2 to TRBJ2-1; tentatively, D is TRBD1 (5 bases). The CDR3 region is CASSARQGDSYNEQFF. CDR3 nucleotides: TGTGCCAGCAGTGCCCGACAAGGGGACTCCTACAATGAGCAGTTCTTC.